Listed below are T cell receptor beta chains from one sample, sequenced in a study of regulatory T cells in long-lasting Graves disease. One entry per CDR3 protein results from TCRdb running MiXCR on the multiplex PCR reads. The repertoire has fewer than 400,000 distinct CDR3 sequences, more than 15% of them found once; the top ten carry more than 35%. This specimen consisted of peripheral blood mononuclear cells (PBMCs), obtained at new diagnosis, from a patient treated with antithyroid drugs. The receptors stem from a female donor with Graves disease. CDR3s include the opening cysteine and the closing phenylalanine or tryptophan. D genes are given only for firm matches. Clone size is stated in some rows and not others, as once, few, many or a class when expanded.

d_gene	abundance	v_gene	j_gene	CDR3nt	CDR3aa
-	many	TRBV19	TRBJ1-3	TGTGCCAGTTTCTACGGCACTGGAAACACCATATATTTT	CASFYGTGNTIYF
TRBD1	-	TRBV9	TRBJ1-4	TGTGCCAGCAGCGGCACAGGGGATGCAACTAATGAAAAACTGTTTTTT	CASSGTGDATNEKLFF
TRBD1	many	TRBV19	TRBJ1-1	TGTGCCATCTACAGGGGGACTGAAGCTTTCTTT	CAIYRGTEAFF
-	few	TRBV15	TRBJ1-2	TGTGCCACCAGCCAAAGTAGGGTCAGGGAGCCCTATGGCTACACCTTC	CATSQSRVREPYGYTF
TRBD2	many	TRBV3-1	TRBJ2-3	TGTGCCAGCGGCGGGGGGGACACAGATACGCAGTATTTT	CASGGGDTDTQYF
TRBD2	few	TRBV5-6	TRBJ2-7	TGTGCCAGCAGCTTGGAGCTAGCGGGAGTAAGCGAGCAGTACTTC	CASSLELAGVSEQYF
TRBD1	many	TRBV11-3	TRBJ1-5	TGTGCCAGCAGCCAGTCGACAGGGGAAGGGCAGCCCCAGCATTTT	CASSQSTGEGQPQHF
TRBD1	-	TRBV14	TRBJ1-3	TGTGCCAGCAGCCAAGATGTTCTCCGACAGGGTACCTCTGGAAACACCATATATTTT	CASSQDVLRQGTSGNTIYF
-	many	TRBV10-3	TRBJ1-1	TGTGCCCTGCAGGGCCCGAACACTGAAGCTTTCTTT	CALQGPNTEAFF
-	many	TRBV7-9	TRBJ2-5	TGTGCCAGCAGCTTTGGTGGGAGCGGGGAGACCCAGTACTTC	CASSFGGSGETQYF
TRBD2	many	TRBV11-3	TRBJ2-3	TGTGCCAGCAGCTTTGGGACTAGCGGACGCACAGATACGCAGTATTTT	CASSFGTSGRTDTQYF
TRBD1	-	TRBV14	TRBJ1-4	TGTGCCAGCAGCCATCAGGGGGCTGGTGAAAAACTGTTTTTT	CASSHQGAGEKLFF
-	many	TRBV30	TRBJ1-6	TGTGCCTGGAGCGGTGGGGGGAATGGTTCACCCCTCCACTTT	CAWSGGGNGSPLHF
-	few	TRBV5-4	TRBJ1-5	TGTGCCAGCAGCTTGGAAGCGGGGGCGCATCAGCCCCAGCATTTT	CASSLEAGAHQPQHF
-	many	TRBV29-1	TRBJ2-4	TGCAGCGTTGAACCTAGGGGCGGAAACATTCAGTACTTC	CSVEPRGGNIQYF
TRBD1	-	TRBV24-1	TRBJ2-1	TGTGCCACCAGTGATCCACCCGCAGGGGGCTCCTACAATGAGCAGTTCTTC	CATSDPPAGGSYNEQFF